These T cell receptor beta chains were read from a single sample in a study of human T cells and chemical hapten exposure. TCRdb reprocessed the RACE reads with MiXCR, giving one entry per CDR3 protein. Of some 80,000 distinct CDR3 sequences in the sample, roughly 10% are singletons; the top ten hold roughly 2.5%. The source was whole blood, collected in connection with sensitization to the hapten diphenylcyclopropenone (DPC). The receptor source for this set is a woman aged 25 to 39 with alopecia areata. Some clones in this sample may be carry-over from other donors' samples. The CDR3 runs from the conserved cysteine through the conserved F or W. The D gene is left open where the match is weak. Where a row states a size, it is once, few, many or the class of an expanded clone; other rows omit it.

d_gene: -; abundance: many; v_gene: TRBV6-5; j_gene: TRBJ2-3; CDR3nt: TGTGCCAGCAGTTACAACGCCGATACGCAGTATTTT; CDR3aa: CASSYNADTQYF
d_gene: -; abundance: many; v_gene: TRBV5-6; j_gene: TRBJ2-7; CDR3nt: TGTGCCAGCAGTGCTTCGGCGGGGCCCGCCTACGAGCAGTACTTC; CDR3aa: CASSASAGPAYEQYF
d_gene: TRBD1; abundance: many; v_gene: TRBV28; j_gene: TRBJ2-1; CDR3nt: TGTGCCAGCAGTAGGGACAGGGGGATTCGTCATGAGCAGTTCTTC; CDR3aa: CASSRDRGIRHEQFF
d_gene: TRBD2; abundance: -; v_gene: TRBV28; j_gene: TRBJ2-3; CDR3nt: TGTGCCAGCAAGTCGACGACCGGGACTATATTCTGGTATTTT; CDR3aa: CASKSTTGTIFWYF
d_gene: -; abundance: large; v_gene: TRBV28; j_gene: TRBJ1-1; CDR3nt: TGTGCCAGCAGTACCGACGGGAACACTGAAGCTTTCTTT; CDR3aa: CASSTDGNTEAFF
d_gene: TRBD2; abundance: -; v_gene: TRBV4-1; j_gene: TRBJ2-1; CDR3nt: TGCGCCAGCAGCCAAGAGGGGACTAGCGGCAATGAGCAGTTCTTC; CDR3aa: CASSQEGTSGNEQFF
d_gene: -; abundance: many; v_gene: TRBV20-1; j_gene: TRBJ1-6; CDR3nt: TGCAGTGCAGGACCGGGACTTAGCTATAATTCACCCCTCCACTTT; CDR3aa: CSAGPGLSYNSPLHF
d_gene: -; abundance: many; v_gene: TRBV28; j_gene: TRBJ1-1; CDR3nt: TGTGCCAGCAGTTTCGGGGGGCGCACTGAAGCTTTCTTT; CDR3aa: CASSFGGRTEAFF
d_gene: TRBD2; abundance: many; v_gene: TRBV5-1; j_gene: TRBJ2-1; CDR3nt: TGCGCCAGCACGCGGGGGGATGGCTCCTACAATGAGCAGTTCTTC; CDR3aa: CASTRGDGSYNEQFF
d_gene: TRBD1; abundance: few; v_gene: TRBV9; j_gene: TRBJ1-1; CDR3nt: TGTGCCAGCAGCGAACGAGAGGACAGGCCGAACACTGAAGCTTTCTTT; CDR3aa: CASSEREDRPNTEAFF
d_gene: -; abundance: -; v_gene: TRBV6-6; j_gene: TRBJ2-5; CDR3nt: TGTGCCAGCAGGACAGGCCAAGAGACCCAGTACTTC; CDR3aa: CASRTGQETQYF
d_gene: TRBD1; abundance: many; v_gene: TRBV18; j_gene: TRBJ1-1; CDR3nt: TGTGCCAGCTCACCGGGACAGGGGAACACTGAAGCTTTCTTT; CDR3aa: CASSPGQGNTEAFF
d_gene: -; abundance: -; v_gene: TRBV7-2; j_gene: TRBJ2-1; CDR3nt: TGTGCCAGCAGCTTAGCCATGGGGGCGGGGACCTACAATGAGCAGTTCTTC; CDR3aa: CASSLAMGAGTYNEQFF
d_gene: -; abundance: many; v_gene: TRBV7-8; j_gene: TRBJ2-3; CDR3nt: TGTGCCAGCAGCTACTTAGCGGTTGGGGGGATGGGGGCGCAGTATTTT; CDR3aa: CASSYLAVGGMGAQYF
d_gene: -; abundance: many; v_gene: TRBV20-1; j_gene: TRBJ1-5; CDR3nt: TGCAGTGCTAGAGATACCGGCCAGCCCCAGCATTTT; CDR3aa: CSARDTGQPQHF
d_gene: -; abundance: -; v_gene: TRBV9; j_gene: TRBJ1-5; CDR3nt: TGTGCCAGCAGCGTAGAAGGAGGGCCTCAGCCCCAGCATTTT; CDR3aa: CASSVEGGPQPQHF
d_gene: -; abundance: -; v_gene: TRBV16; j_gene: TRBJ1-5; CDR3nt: TGTGCCAGCTCCACCGGCCCCGGGGGCCGCAATCAGCCCCAGCATTTT; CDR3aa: CASSTGPGGRNQPQHF
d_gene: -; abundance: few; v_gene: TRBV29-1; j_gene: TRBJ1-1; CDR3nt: TGCAGCGCAGAGCATCACAACTACACTGAAGCTTTCTTT; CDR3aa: CSAEHHNYTEAFF
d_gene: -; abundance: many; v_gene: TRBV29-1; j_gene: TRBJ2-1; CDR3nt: TGCAGCTCGGGGGGCGGCTACAATGAGCAGTTCTTC; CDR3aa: CSSGGGYNEQFF
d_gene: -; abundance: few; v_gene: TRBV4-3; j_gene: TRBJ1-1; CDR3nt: TGCGCCAGCAGCCAAGACATGGGGGATGAAGCTTTCTTT; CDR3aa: CASSQDMGDEAFF
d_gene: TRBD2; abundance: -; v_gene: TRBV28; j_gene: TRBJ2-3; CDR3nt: TGTGCCAGCAACAGAGCGGGAGTCGTAGATACGCAGTATTTT; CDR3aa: CASNRAGVVDTQYF
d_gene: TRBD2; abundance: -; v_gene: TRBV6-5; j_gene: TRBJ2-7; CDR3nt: TGTGCCAGCAGCCCCACTAGCGGGAGTACCTACGAGCAGTACTTC; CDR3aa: CASSPTSGSTYEQYF
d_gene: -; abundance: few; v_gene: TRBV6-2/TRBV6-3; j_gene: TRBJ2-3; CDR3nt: TGTGCCAGCAGTTACACTCAGGGGAGGGATACGCAGTATTTT; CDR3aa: CASSYTQGRDTQYF
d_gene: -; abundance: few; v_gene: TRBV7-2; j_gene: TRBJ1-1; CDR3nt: TGTGCCAGCAGCTTAGCAGCAGGGGTAAACACTGAAGCTTTCTTT; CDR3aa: CASSLAAGVNTEAFF
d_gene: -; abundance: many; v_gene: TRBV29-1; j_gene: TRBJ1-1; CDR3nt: TGCAGCGTTGAAAAAGGTGCGTCGTCTCAGGCCACCGCTCCTTTCTTT; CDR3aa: CSVEKGASSQATAPFF
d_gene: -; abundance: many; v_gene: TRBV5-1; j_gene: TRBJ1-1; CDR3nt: TGCGCCAGCAGCTTGACAGGGACGAACACTGAAGCTTTCTTT; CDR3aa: CASSLTGTNTEAFF
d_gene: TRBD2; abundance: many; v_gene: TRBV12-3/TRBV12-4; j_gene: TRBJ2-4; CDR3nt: TGTGCCAGCAGTCCCCCCCCCGGGAGGAACATTCAGTACTTC; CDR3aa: CASSPPPGRNIQYF
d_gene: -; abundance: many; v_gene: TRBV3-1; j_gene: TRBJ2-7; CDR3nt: TGTGCCAGCAGCCAAGCCCCAGGGAACGCCTACGAGCAGTACTTC; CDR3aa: CASSQAPGNAYEQYF
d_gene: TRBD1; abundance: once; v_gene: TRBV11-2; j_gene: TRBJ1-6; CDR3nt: TGTGCCAGCAGCCGAAGGACAGGGAACGGATCACCCCTCCACTTT; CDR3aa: CASSRRTGNGSPLHF
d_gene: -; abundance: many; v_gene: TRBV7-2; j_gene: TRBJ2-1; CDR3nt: TGTGCCAGCAGCTTATATGGGGCGGGCCTCTCCTACAATGAGCAGTTCTTC; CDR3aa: CASSLYGAGLSYNEQFF
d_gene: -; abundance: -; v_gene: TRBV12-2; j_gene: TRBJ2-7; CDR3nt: TGTGCAAGTCGCTCTAGCGGGAGGACCTACGAGCAGTACTTC; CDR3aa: CASRSSGRTYEQYF
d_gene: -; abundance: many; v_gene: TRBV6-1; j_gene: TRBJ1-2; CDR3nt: TGTGCCAGCAGTGGGGTGATGACCGCTAACTATGGCTACACCTTC; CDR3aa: CASSGVMTANYGYTF
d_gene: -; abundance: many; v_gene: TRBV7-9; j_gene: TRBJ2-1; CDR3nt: TGTGCCAGCAGGGACCCCGGGACCATCAATGAGCAGTTCTTC; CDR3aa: CASRDPGTINEQFF
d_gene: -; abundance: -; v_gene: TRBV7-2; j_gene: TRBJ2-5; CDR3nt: TGTGCCAGCAGCATAGGAACCGAAGAGACCCAGTACTTC; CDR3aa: CASSIGTEETQYF
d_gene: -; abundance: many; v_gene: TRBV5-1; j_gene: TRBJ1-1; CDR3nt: TGCGCCAGCAGCTTTTTTCAAGGGTCCGGTGAAGCTTTCTTT; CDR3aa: CASSFFQGSGEAFF
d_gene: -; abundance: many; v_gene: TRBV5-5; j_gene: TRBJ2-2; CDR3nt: TGTGCCAGCAGCCTTATGATGGTTCGCGGGGAGCTGTTTTTT; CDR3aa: CASSLMMVRGELFF
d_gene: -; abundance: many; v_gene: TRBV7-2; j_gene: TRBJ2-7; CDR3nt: TGTGCCAGCAGTTTGGAGAATTACTCCTACGAGCAGTACTTC; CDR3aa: CASSLENYSYEQYF
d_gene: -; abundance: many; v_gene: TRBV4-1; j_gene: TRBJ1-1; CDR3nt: TGCGCCAGCAGCCCCGACTGGAACACTGAAGCTTTCTTT; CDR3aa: CASSPDWNTEAFF
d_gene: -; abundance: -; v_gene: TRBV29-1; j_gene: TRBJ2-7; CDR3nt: TGCAGCGTTGAGAGCAACGAGCAGTACTTC; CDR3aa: CSVESNEQYF
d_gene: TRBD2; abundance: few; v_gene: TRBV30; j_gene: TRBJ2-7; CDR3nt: TGTGCCTGGAGTGTCCCCCAGGGCGGGAGGCACCCCTTGAGGAACGAGCAGTACTTC; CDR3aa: CAWSVPQGGRHPLRNEQYF
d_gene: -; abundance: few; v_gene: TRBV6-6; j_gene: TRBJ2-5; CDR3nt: TGTGCCAGCAGTTACAGGACCAGGGGAGAAGAGACCCAGTACTTC; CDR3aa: CASSYRTRGEETQYF
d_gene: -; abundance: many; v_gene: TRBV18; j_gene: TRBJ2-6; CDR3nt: TGTGCCAGCTCACCAATCGACTCTGGGGCCAACGTCCTGACTTTC; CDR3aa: CASSPIDSGANVLTF